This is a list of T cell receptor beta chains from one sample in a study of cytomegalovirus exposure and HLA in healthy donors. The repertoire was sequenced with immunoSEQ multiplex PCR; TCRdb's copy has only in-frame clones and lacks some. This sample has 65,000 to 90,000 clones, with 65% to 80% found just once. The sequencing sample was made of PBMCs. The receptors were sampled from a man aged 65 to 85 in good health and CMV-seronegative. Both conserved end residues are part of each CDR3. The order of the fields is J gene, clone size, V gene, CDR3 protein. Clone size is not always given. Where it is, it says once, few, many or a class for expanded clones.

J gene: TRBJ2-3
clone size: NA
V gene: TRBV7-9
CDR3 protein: CASSSSGTRDTQYF

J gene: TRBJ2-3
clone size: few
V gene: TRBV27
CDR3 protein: CASSSTTGRGGAYTQYF

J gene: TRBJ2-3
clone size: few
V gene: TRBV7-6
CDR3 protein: CASSLGSGSGEDTQYF

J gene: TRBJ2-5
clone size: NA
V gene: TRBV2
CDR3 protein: CASTGGTSAETQYF

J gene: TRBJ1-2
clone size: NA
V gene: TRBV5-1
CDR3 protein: CASSLPDRTNYGYTF

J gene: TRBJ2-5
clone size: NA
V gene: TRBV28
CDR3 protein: CASSSIYSGAKGEQYF

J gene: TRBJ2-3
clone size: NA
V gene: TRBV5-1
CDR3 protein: CASSLGTGTLTDTQYF

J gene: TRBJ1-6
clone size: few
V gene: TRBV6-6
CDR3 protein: CASRFLYNSPLHF

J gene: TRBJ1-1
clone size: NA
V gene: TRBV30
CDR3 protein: CAWSLSGTEAFF

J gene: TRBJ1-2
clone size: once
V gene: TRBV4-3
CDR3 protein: CASSQMGDSTMGGYTF

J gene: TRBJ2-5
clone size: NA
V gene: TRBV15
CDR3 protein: CATSRDLAEETQYF

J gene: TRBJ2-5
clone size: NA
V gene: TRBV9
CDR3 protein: CASSTGTSGRETQYF

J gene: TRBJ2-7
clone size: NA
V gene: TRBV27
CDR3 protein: CASSLSSLVPEQYF

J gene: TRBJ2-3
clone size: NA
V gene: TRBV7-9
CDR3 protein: CASSLARTGEADTQYF

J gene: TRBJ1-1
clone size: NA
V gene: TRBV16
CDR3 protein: CASSQQGDTEAFF

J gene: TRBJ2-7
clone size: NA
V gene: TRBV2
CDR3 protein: CASSRDRGPYEQYF

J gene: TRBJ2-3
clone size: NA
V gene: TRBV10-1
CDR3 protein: CASSDGLAGEADTQYF

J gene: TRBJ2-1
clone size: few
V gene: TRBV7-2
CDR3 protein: CASSQRGSYNEQFF

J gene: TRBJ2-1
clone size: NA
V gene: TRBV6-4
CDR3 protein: CASSDSQAHNEQFF

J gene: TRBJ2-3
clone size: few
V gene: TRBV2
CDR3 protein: CASRPRGTDTQYF

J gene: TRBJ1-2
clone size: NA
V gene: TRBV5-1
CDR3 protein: CASSLQGVGYGYTF

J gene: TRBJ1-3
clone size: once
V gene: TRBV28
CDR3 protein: CASSLGQGDGNTIYF

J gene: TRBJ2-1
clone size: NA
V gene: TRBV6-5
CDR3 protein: CASSQQRGGLNRQFF

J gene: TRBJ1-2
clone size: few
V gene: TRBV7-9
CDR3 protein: CASSSRGVGYGYTF